The present TCR beta chain was sequenced within a study of T cells after yellow fever vaccination (dated by TCRdb to 2018 to 2020). In the study overall: The SMART-Seq v4 Ultra Low Input RNA kit was used to prepare libraries from fractions with low cell numbers. Bulk PBMC replicates and cell subsets were isolated from blood drawn at multiple timepoints before and after both primary and secondary immunization. To follow T-cell clones before and after both primary and booster YFV17D yellow fever vaccination, bulk TCR alpha and beta repertoires underwent longitudinal sequencing. The cohort comprised two healthy male donors, one aged 18 to 29 and one aged 30 to 40 years.

The research as a whole found: Computational filtering was needed because FACS-sorted repertoires could contain abundant contaminating clonotypes from the bulk population. After the booster, most clones that had expanded after primary vaccination were detected again (around 95% of CD4 and under 90% of CD8), suggesting broad maintenance of memory. A small fraction of clonotypes showed up in both the CD4 and CD8 compartments, probably as a result of convergent recombination. Only a couple of donors were included in the study, so the extent to which the findings can be generalized is limited. The secondary T-cell response was found to be weaker but faster than the primary response, with a peak reached on day 5 rather than on day 15.

In regard to this clonotype: The clone's antigen remains unknown. Base qualities are not provided; no much larger clone lies one nucleotide away.

This specimen's treatment or condition label, interpreted: live attenuated yellow fever vaccine strain. At every blood-draw timepoint, two biological replicates of bulk PBMCs were collected. A standard Ficoll-Paque protocol was used to isolate PBMCs from peripheral blood. TriZol was used to extract RNA from bulk PBMCs, CD4 and CD8 fractions, and dextramer-positive and dextramer-negative fractions. Synthesis of TCR cDNA relied on 5'RACE template switching, a step that introduced a universal primer site along with unique molecular identifiers. cDNA synthesis was primed from both the TCR alpha and TCR beta constant segments. Library amplification involved two PCR steps, and the second step added sample barcodes and sequencing adapters. Sequencing of libraries was performed on Illumina HiSeq 2500 (2x100 bp) or NovaSeq (2x150 bp). Regarding the original processing steps: Reads were demultiplexed and collapsed into UMI consensus sequences with MIGEC, and V(D)J alignment was performed with MiXCR. Vaccine-responding clonotypes were defined with edgeR using replicate PBMC samples, requiring FDR below 0.01 and a log2 fold change above 5 up to day 15. Bulk clonotypes were assigned CD4 or CD8 identity according to which sequenced CD4 or CD8 repertoire held them at higher abundance. TCRdb trimmed public reads at Q25 via fastp, called clones via MiXCR and kept in-frame beta chains. Entries that share a CDR3 protein sequence are merged under the most common genes and DNA. These V and J calls rely on TCRdb rather than the paper's analysis. In all, the sample holds some 350,000 distinct CDR3 sequences, and more than 9% of those were seen once. The ten most abundant clones make up about 17% of the sample.

The germline V gene gives CDR1 as MDHEN and CDR2 as SYDVKM. From its cysteine to its phenylalanine, the CDR3 spans 16 amino acids. Of all the DNA, just the CDR3 is kept, 48 bases in frame from base 1. V ends up 5 bases short and J 1 base short, with an unmatched junction base count of 6. The chain was built from TRBV28 and TRBJ2-2; 8 bases in the junction line up with TRBD1. Sequencing was performed on PBMCs, taken on the day of the first yellow fever vaccination. This receptor was identified in a man younger than 30 who received the YFV17D yellow fever vaccine. CDR3 region: CASSPSGTGNTGELFF. The DNA sequence is given as TGTGCCAGCAGTCCTTCCGGGACAGGGAACACCGGGGAGCTGTTTTTT.